The TCR beta chain under discussion was sequenced for a study of blood T cells in healthy people across ages. The CDR3 is made up of 13 amino acids. Germline CDR1 is SGHTA and CDR2 is FQGNSA. Sample-barcoded 5' priming and a J-beta primer mix drove a second PCR of 7 to 11 cycles. Via MiXCR, TCRdb re-called the 5' RACE reads, giving one row per CDR3 protein. The sample records over 1.5 million distinct CDR3 sequences, less than 50% being singletons. Peripheral blood samples of roughly 9.8 milliliters were drawn from each donor. Study-level points and caveats: Long-lived and aged donors differed, with more naive CD4+ cells and higher diversity in the long-lived.

Comments on this clonotype: Its cognate antigen is unknown.

Sequencing was done on a sample of blood. The rearrangement joins TRBV7-2 to TRBJ2-3; D remains unclear. The assigned J gene may be wrong: the sequence end matches TRBJ1-5 better. This receptor was taken from a woman between 40 and 50 years old in good health. Here the CDR3 reads CASSLVLADTQHF. CDR3 DNA sequence: TGTGCCAGCAGCTTAGTGCTTGCAGATACGCAGCATTTT.